The rows below give T cell receptor beta chains drawn from one sample of a study of graft-versus-host responses after intestinal transplantation. Sequencing used immunoSEQ multiplex PCR; TCRdb keeps in-frame clones, though not all of them. The sample lists around 37,000 clones, around four fifths seen once, with under 4% in the top ten. Sample: PBMCs, taken approximately 1,000 days after transplant. The receptors come from a human patient who received an intestinal transplant, so some T cells may come from the graft donor. Each CDR3 is given with its conserved first and last residue. Fields, in order: CDR3 protein, CDR3 DNA, V gene, J gene, D gene, clone size. D genes are given only for firm matches. Not all rows give a size; the values are once, few, many and, for expanded clones, a class.

CDR3 protein: CASSADRGHTQYF; CDR3 DNA: TGTGCCAGTAGTGCAGACAGGGGTCATACGCAGTATTTT; V gene: TRBV19; J gene: TRBJ2-3; D gene: TRBD1; clone size: .
CDR3 protein: CASSLGQGWTYEQYF; CDR3 DNA: TGCGCCAGCAGCTTGGGACAGGGGTGGACCTACGAGCAGTACTTC; V gene: TRBV5-1; J gene: TRBJ2-7; D gene: TRBD1; clone size: .
CDR3 protein: CASSQETGDVASWNEQYF; CDR3 DNA: TGTGCCAGCAGCCAAGAGACAGGAGACGTGGCCTCATGGAACGAGCAGTACTTC; V gene: TRBV14; J gene: TRBJ2-7; D gene: .; clone size: .
CDR3 protein: CASAWDSSPYGYTF; CDR3 DNA: TGTGCTAGTGCCTGGGACAGTAGCCCCTATGGCTACACCTTC; V gene: TRBV12-5; J gene: TRBJ1-2; D gene: TRBD1; clone size: .
CDR3 protein: CASARAGTDTQYF; CDR3 DNA: TGTGCCAGTGCCAGGGCAGGCACAGATACGCAGTATTTT; V gene: TRBV19; J gene: TRBJ2-3; D gene: .; clone size: few
CDR3 protein: CASSLGDGREKVDEQFF; CDR3 DNA: TGTGCCAGCAGCTTAGGAGATGGGCGGGAGAAGGTCGATGAGCAGTTCTTC; V gene: TRBV7-3; J gene: TRBJ2-1; D gene: TRBD2; clone size: .
CDR3 protein: CSVAQGNEQFF; CDR3 DNA: TGCAGCGTCGCCCAGGGCAATGAGCAGTTCTTC; V gene: TRBV29-1; J gene: TRBJ2-1; D gene: .; clone size: once
CDR3 protein: CASSLTGTTYNEQFF; CDR3 DNA: TGTGCCAGCAGCCTGACCGGGACTACCTACAATGAGCAGTTCTTC; V gene: TRBV7-2; J gene: TRBJ2-1; D gene: TRBD2; clone size: .
CDR3 protein: CASSEVLRGYTF; CDR3 DNA: TGTGCCAGCAGTGAAGTCCTCCGGGGCTACACCTTC; V gene: TRBV6-1; J gene: TRBJ1-2; D gene: .; clone size: .
CDR3 protein: CASSGGVIGNTEAFF; CDR3 DNA: TGTGCCAGCTCAGGAGGGGTCATCGGGAACACTGAAGCTTTCTTT; V gene: TRBV6-1; J gene: TRBJ1-1; D gene: .; clone size: .
CDR3 protein: CASSSGTGSSYEQYF; CDR3 DNA: TGTGCCAGCAGCTCCGGGACAGGGAGCTCCTACGAGCAGTACTTC; V gene: TRBV7-9; J gene: TRBJ2-7; D gene: TRBD1; clone size: .
CDR3 protein: CASGRNTGELFF; CDR3 DNA: TGTGCCAGCGGCAGGAACACCGGGGAGCTGTTTTTT; V gene: TRBV7-3; J gene: TRBJ2-2; D gene: .; clone size: .
CDR3 protein: CASSQQLAGAYNEQFF; CDR3 DNA: TGCGCCAGCAGCCAGCAACTAGCGGGAGCCTACAATGAGCAGTTCTTC; V gene: TRBV4-1; J gene: TRBJ2-1; D gene: TRBD2; clone size: .
CDR3 protein: CASSYGVGTEAFF; CDR3 DNA: TGTGCCAGCAGTTACGGGGTCGGGACTGAAGCTTTCTTT; V gene: TRBV6-5; J gene: TRBJ1-1; D gene: .; clone size: .
CDR3 protein: CASMEGTGELFF; CDR3 DNA: TGTGCCAGCATGGAGGGCACCGGGGAGCTGTTTTTT; V gene: TRBV6-5; J gene: TRBJ2-2; D gene: .; clone size: .
CDR3 protein: CASTPGGAGTQYF; CDR3 DNA: TGTGCCAGCACCCCCGGGGGCGCAGGGACCCAGTACTTC; V gene: TRBV27; J gene: TRBJ2-5; D gene: .; clone size: .
CDR3 protein: CASSDSGTGNSYEQYF; CDR3 DNA: TGTGCCAGCAGCGATTCCGGGACAGGGAACTCCTACGAGCAGTACTTC; V gene: TRBV28; J gene: TRBJ2-7; D gene: TRBD1; clone size: once
CDR3 protein: CASSLAGRGQETQYF; CDR3 DNA: TGTGCCAGCAGCTTGGCGGGCAGGGGCCAAGAGACCCAGTACTTC; V gene: TRBV5-6; J gene: TRBJ2-5; D gene: .; clone size: .
CDR3 protein: CASSSETRTYEQYF; CDR3 DNA: TGTGCCAGCAGTAGTGAGACCAGGACCTACGAGCAGTACTTC; V gene: TRBV6-1; J gene: TRBJ2-7; D gene: .; clone size: .
CDR3 protein: CAISDRGTQYF; CDR3 DNA: TGTGCCATCAGTGATCGGGGGACCCAGTACTTC; V gene: TRBV10-3; J gene: TRBJ2-5; D gene: .; clone size: .
CDR3 protein: CASSEAGFSYEQYF; CDR3 DNA: TGTGCCAGCAGTGAAGCCGGGTTCTCCTACGAGCAGTACTTC; V gene: TRBV6-1; J gene: TRBJ2-7; D gene: .; clone size: .
CDR3 protein: CASTPGTGGNTIYF; CDR3 DNA: TGTGCCAGCACCCCCGGGACAGGTGGAAACACCATATATTTT; V gene: TRBV7-9; J gene: TRBJ1-3; D gene: TRBD1; clone size: .
CDR3 protein: CATSRDLGVQGNNEQFF; CDR3 DNA: TGTGCCACCAGCAGAGATTTGGGCGTACAGGGGAACAATGAGCAGTTCTTC; V gene: TRBV15; J gene: TRBJ2-1; D gene: TRBD1; clone size: .
CDR3 protein: CATSGRRGEGEAFF; CDR3 DNA: TGTGCCACCAGCGGAAGGAGAGGGGAGGGGGAAGCTTTCTTT; V gene: TRBV15; J gene: TRBJ1-1; D gene: .; clone size: .
CDR3 protein: CASSSSPGNEQFF; CDR3 DNA: TGTGCCAGCAGCTCCAGCCCCGGAAATGAGCAGTTCTTC; V gene: TRBV11-3; J gene: TRBJ2-1; D gene: .; clone size: once
CDR3 protein: CASSLYSYDRNYNEQFF; CDR3 DNA: TGCGCCAGCAGCTTGTATTCTTATGACCGAAACTACAATGAGCAGTTCTTC; V gene: TRBV5-1; J gene: TRBJ2-1; D gene: .; clone size: .
CDR3 protein: CASSLGVLGSYEQYF; CDR3 DNA: TGTGCCAGCAGCTTAGGGGTACTTGGATCCTACGAGCAGTACTTC; V gene: TRBV7-2; J gene: TRBJ2-7; D gene: .; clone size: .
CDR3 protein: CAWSPRRRGGGAGLDEQYF; CDR3 DNA: TGTGCCTGGAGTCCCAGACGCCGCGGCGGGGGGGCCGGATTGGACGAGCAGTACTTC; V gene: TRBV30; J gene: TRBJ2-7; D gene: TRBD2; clone size: .
CDR3 protein: CASIRDSGTYEQYF; CDR3 DNA: TGTGCCAGCATTCGGGACAGCGGGACCTACGAGCAGTACTTC; V gene: TRBV6-1; J gene: TRBJ2-7; D gene: .; clone size: .
CDR3 protein: CAWSRPVRNSPLHF; CDR3 DNA: TGTGCCTGGAGTAGGCCAGTACGAAATTCACCCCTCCACTTT; V gene: TRBV30; J gene: TRBJ1-6; D gene: .; clone size: .
CDR3 protein: CASSLAWETQYF; CDR3 DNA: TGTGCCAGCAGCTTAGCTTGGGAGACCCAGTACTTC; V gene: TRBV7-2; J gene: TRBJ2-5; D gene: .; clone size: once
CDR3 protein: CASSVGSGLQFF; CDR3 DNA: TGTGCCAGCAGCGTAGGTTCTGGATTGCAGTTCTTC; V gene: TRBV9; J gene: TRBJ2-1; D gene: .; clone size: .
CDR3 protein: CASRKGTFQETQYF; CDR3 DNA: TGTGCCAGTAGAAAGGGGACGTTCCAAGAGACCCAGTACTTC; V gene: TRBV19; J gene: TRBJ2-5; D gene: .; clone size: .
CDR3 protein: CASSLRASGLGAQGTQYF; CDR3 DNA: TGTGCCAGCAGTTTAAGGGCTTCGGGCTTGGGGGCTCAGGGGACCCAGTACTTC; V gene: TRBV28; J gene: TRBJ2-5; D gene: .; clone size: .
CDR3 protein: CASSLASVTDTQYF; CDR3 DNA: TGTGCCAGCAGCTTAGCGTCGGTTACAGATACGCAGTATTTT; V gene: TRBV7-9; J gene: TRBJ2-3; D gene: .; clone size: .
CDR3 protein: CASSLDWDEQFF; CDR3 DNA: TGTGCCAGCAGCTTAGACTGGGATGAGCAGTTCTTC; V gene: TRBV7-9; J gene: TRBJ2-1; D gene: .; clone size: .
CDR3 protein: CASSLEYDYTF; CDR3 DNA: TGTGCCAGCAGCTTAGAGTATGACTACACCTTC; V gene: TRBV7-9; J gene: TRBJ1-2; D gene: .; clone size: .
CDR3 protein: CASSESVGNTIYF; CDR3 DNA: TGCGCCAGCAGCGAGTCGGTCGGAAACACCATATATTTT; V gene: TRBV5-1; J gene: TRBJ1-3; D gene: .; clone size: .
CDR3 protein: CASSTQTSGGGYEQFF; CDR3 DNA: TGTGCCAGCAGCACCCAGACTAGCGGGGGAGGGTATGAGCAGTTCTTC; V gene: TRBV7-9; J gene: TRBJ2-1; D gene: TRBD2; clone size: once
CDR3 protein: CASSHPPEDRPQETQYF; CDR3 DNA: TGTGCCAGCAGCCACCCCCCAGAGGACAGACCCCAAGAGACCCAGTACTTC; V gene: TRBV11-2; J gene: TRBJ2-5; D gene: .; clone size: .
CDR3 protein: CASSPRTGGETQYF; CDR3 DNA: TGCGCCAGCAGCCCGCGGACAGGGGGAGAGACCCAGTACTTC; V gene: TRBV5-1; J gene: TRBJ2-5; D gene: TRBD1; clone size: .
CDR3 protein: CASTTGQGGKAFF; CDR3 DNA: TGTGCCAGCACCACAGGACAGGGGGGGAAAGCTTTCTTT; V gene: TRBV6-1; J gene: TRBJ1-1; D gene: TRBD1; clone size: .
CDR3 protein: CASSGEGWRYEQYF; CDR3 DNA: TGTGCCAGCAGCGGAGAGGGGTGGAGGTACGAGCAGTACTTC; V gene: TRBV12-2; J gene: TRBJ2-7; D gene: .; clone size: .
CDR3 protein: CASSPPTPLNYGYTF; CDR3 DNA: TGTGCCAGCTCACCGCCAACACCTCTTAACTATGGCTACACCTTC; V gene: TRBV18; J gene: TRBJ1-2; D gene: .; clone size: .
CDR3 protein: CASSVSQGNTIYF; CDR3 DNA: TGTGCCAGCAGCGTATCCCAGGGAAACACCATATATTTT; V gene: TRBV9; J gene: TRBJ1-3; D gene: .; clone size: .
CDR3 protein: CASSSLGFPPLHF; CDR3 DNA: TGTGCCAGCAGTTCACTCGGGTTCCCACCCCTCCACTTT; V gene: TRBV28; J gene: TRBJ1-6; D gene: .; clone size: .
CDR3 protein: CASSFVAGAGYEQYF; CDR3 DNA: TGTGCCAGCAGTTTCGTAGCGGGAGCGGGCTACGAGCAGTACTTC; V gene: TRBV27; J gene: TRBJ2-7; D gene: TRBD2; clone size: .
CDR3 protein: CSVLRTGPYNEQFF; CDR3 DNA: TGCAGCGTTCTACGGACAGGACCTTACAATGAGCAGTTCTTC; V gene: TRBV29-1; J gene: TRBJ2-1; D gene: TRBD1; clone size: once
CDR3 protein: CASSFGRLSSRQETQYF; CDR3 DNA: TGTGCCAGCAGTTTCGGCCGACTTTCTTCTAGGCAAGAGACCCAGTACTTC; V gene: TRBV27; J gene: TRBJ2-5; D gene: .; clone size: .
CDR3 protein: CAGTDSGGADGYTF; CDR3 DNA: TGTGCCGGTACCGATTCAGGGGGCGCAGATGGCTACACCTTC; V gene: TRBV6-1; J gene: TRBJ1-2; D gene: TRBD1; clone size: .
CDR3 protein: CAWKGQGTEAFF; CDR3 DNA: TGTGCCTGGAAAGGGCAGGGGACTGAAGCTTTCTTT; V gene: TRBV30; J gene: TRBJ1-1; D gene: .; clone size: .
CDR3 protein: CASSSSDRLNSPLHF; CDR3 DNA: TGTGCCAGCAGTTCCTCGGACAGGCTTAATTCACCCCTCCACTTT; V gene: TRBV28; J gene: TRBJ1-6; D gene: TRBD1; clone size: once
CDR3 protein: CASSLLRTGANVLTF; CDR3 DNA: TGTGCCAGCAGTTTATTACGCACAGGGGCCAACGTCCTGACTTTC; V gene: TRBV27; J gene: TRBJ2-6; D gene: .; clone size: .
CDR3 protein: CASSVGGQETQYF; CDR3 DNA: TGTGCCAGCAGCGTAGGGGGGCAAGAGACCCAGTACTTC; V gene: TRBV9; J gene: TRBJ2-5; D gene: .; clone size: .
CDR3 protein: CASSLITGVSGNTIYF; CDR3 DNA: TGTGCCAGCAGCTTAATTACAGGTGTCTCTGGAAACACCATATATTTT; V gene: TRBV7-6; J gene: TRBJ1-3; D gene: .; clone size: once
CDR3 protein: CASSKGRPYGYTF; CDR3 DNA: TGTGCCAGCAGTAAAGGACGGCCCTATGGCTACACCTTC; V gene: TRBV28; J gene: TRBJ1-2; D gene: .; clone size: .
CDR3 protein: CASSVRLAEETQYF; CDR3 DNA: TGTGCCAGCAGCGTAAGACTAGCGGAAGAGACCCAGTACTTC; V gene: TRBV4-2; J gene: TRBJ2-5; D gene: TRBD2; clone size: .
CDR3 protein: CASSTLGTAPETQYF; CDR3 DNA: TGTGCCAGCAGCACCCTAGGGACAGCCCCCGAGACCCAGTACTTC; V gene: TRBV11-2; J gene: TRBJ2-5; D gene: TRBD1; clone size: .
CDR3 protein: CASSFSSLAKNIQYF; CDR3 DNA: TGTGCCAGCAGCTTTAGCAGCCTAGCCAAAAACATTCAGTACTTC; V gene: TRBV7-9; J gene: TRBJ2-4; D gene: .; clone size: .
CDR3 protein: CASSLRGPGVTDTQYF; CDR3 DNA: TGTGCCAGCAGTTTAAGAGGCCCGGGGGTGACAGATACGCAGTATTTT; V gene: TRBV27; J gene: TRBJ2-3; D gene: .; clone size: .